This T cell receptor beta chain was observed in a study of post-analysis software for immune sequencing data. Study findings and constraints: Controls showed significantly higher normalized Chao1 diversity than did multiple sclerosis patients. Patients showed TRBV5-6, TRBV5-1 and TRBV20-1 among 4 or 5 TRBV segments more frequent than in controls.

Points on this clonotype: The antigen is undetermined.

Unique molecular identifiers featured in each of the TCR beta cDNA libraries. T cells numbering about 0.85 to 10 million yielded some 520,000 cDNA molecules. TCRdb re-called the PCR reads through MiXCR, storing one row per CDR3 protein. The repertoire includes some 370,000 distinct CDR3 sequences, 30% to 45% of them detected once, and around an eighth sits in the top ten. Looked up from germline, CDR1 is LGHDT and CDR2 is YNNKEL (reference sequence). The CDR3 sequence is 13 residues long. V was clipped by 2 bases and J by 5 bases, with 7 bases between them. Sequencing input: blood. This chain connects TRBV3-1 to TRBJ2-1; D unclear. The receptor comes from a girl between 5 and 17 years old with multiple sclerosis. This CDR3 is CASSQWINNEQFF. The CDR3 DNA is TGTGCCAGCAGCCAATGGATAAACAATGAGCAGTTCTTC.